This T cell receptor beta chain was retrieved from a study of blood T cell repertoires in COVID-19 (dated by TCRdb to the early 2020s). Background for the entire study: Collaborator samples came from the United States, Italy and Spain and covered acute and convalescent phases of COVID-19. The dataset comprised deeply sampled blood TCRbeta repertoires from subjects exposed to, actively infected with, or recovered from COVID-19. The sample metadata nearly always contained a de-identified subject ID, COVID-19 status, age in years and sex. The material from the prospective study consisted of cDNA or gDNA derived from T cells, B-cell-depleted T cells, or PBMCs. The repertoires were made available in a free public database intended to serve as a resource for research on the immune response to SARS-CoV-2. Samples were obtained from the ongoing ImmuneRACE study (first 160 participants) and from roughly 1,300 subjects provided by 6 global collaborators. HLA class I and class II types, where available, came from metadata supplied by the sample provider rather than from assay-based typing. Here is what the overall study found, with its caveats: The quantity of clinical and demographic metadata differed by source and by participant and was supplied without curation.

TCRbeta CDR3 regions were amplified from genomic DNA by means of the immunoSEQ Assay, a bias-controlled multiplex PCR. Per the authors' processing: Nucleated cell counts per sample were estimated from amplification of reference gene primers within the assay. To quantify the absolute abundance of each unique TCRbeta CDR3 rearrangement, sequence reads were collapsed and filtered. Productive Simpson clonality was computed per sample as the square root of Simpson's diversity index over productive rearrangements. TCRdb stores this immuneACCESS table with in-frame sequences only. Part of the clones is absent; in the studies checked, under half of the shortfall reflects unresolved V genes, and no reason is known for the rest. The V and J calls and clone size were taken over from that table, and D and trimming were inferred from the DNA. The sample profile shows 300,000 to 400,000 clones; more than 75% of them were found once. Roughly 3.3% of the sample goes to the ten largest clones.

A remark on this clone: Its antigen remains unidentified. The sample holds no much larger clone one base away, and base qualities are not on file.

CDR1 KGHDR and CDR2 SFDVKD are derived from the germline V gene. For this chain, trimming is 5 bases at the V end and 4 bases at the J end, and the number of junction bases without a gene match is 5. The CDR3 spans 15 residues, from the cysteine through the phenylalanine. Left in the record is the CDR3 DNA by itself, 45 bases read in frame from the first base. Samples from volunteer blood donors who had recovered from COVID-19 were contributed by a second Seattle source. Collaborating institutions collected whole blood in K2EDTA tubes following their own protocols. For TCRbeta analysis, collaborators shipped samples in one of three forms: frozen whole blood, isolated PBMCs, or DNA extracted from either of those sample types.

The sequenced sample consisted of peripheral blood. The sequence joins TRBV24-1 to TRBJ1-2, with 11 bases aligning to TRBD1. This clonotype was obtained from a woman aged 18-35 years who had recovered from COVID-19. The CDR3 region: CATSVWTGGSYGYTF. In nucleotide form, the sequence is TGTGCCACCAGTGTCTGGACAGGGGGCAGCTATGGCTACACCTTC.